The 15 T cell receptor beta chains given below trace back to one sample, sequenced in a study of blood T cell repertoires in COVID-19. Profiled with immunoSEQ multiplex PCR; TCRdb holds only in-frame clones, not every one. Here the sample spans about 83,000 clones, approximately 85% being singletons. Sequencing was performed on peripheral blood. These receptors all come from a human donor in a cohort sampled during active COVID-19.

In this sample, this clone turned up once. V gene TRBV25-1 combines with J gene TRBJ1-2, with a weak D call TRBD1 (6 bases). Germline V gene lookup returns CDR1 MGHDK and CDR2 SYGVNS. Trimming stripped 2 bases from V and 1 base from J, with 11 bases between. This CDR3 is built from 15 residues. The CDR3 coding sequence is TGTGCCAGCAGTGAACCAGGGGACGGTAACTATGGCTACACCTTC. Encoded protein: CASSEPGDGNYGYTF.

The chain employs TRBV18 and TRBJ2-5, with TRBD1 as a possible D gene (5 bases). The CDR3 consists of 14 residues. Deletions cut 2 bases from V and 4 bases from J, with 11 bases between. Germline loops: CDR1 KGHSH, CDR2 LQKENI. CDR3 residues: CASSPTQGRETQYF. In DNA form, the CDR3 reads TGTGCCAGCTCACCAACCCAGGGTCGAGAGACCCAGTACTTC.

The chain has TRBV6-5 and TRBJ2-5; tentatively, D is TRBD2 (7 bases). Per the germline V gene, CDR1 is MNHEY and CDR2 is SVGAGI. CDR3 length: 14 residues. V was trimmed by 7 bases and J by 5 bases, leaving 17 bases between them. The CDR3 DNA sequence: TGTGCCAGCACCTTGGTGGGGGGGCTGGAGACCCAGTACTTC. Translated, it gives CASTLVGGLETQYF.

J is TRBJ2-1 and V is TRBV25-1; 7 bases align to TRBD2. Germline values: CDR1 MGHDK, CDR2 SYGVNS. This CDR3 has 16 residues. V dropped 3 bases and J dropped 0; count of bases not matched to a gene: 5. DNA for the CDR3: TGTGCCAGCAGTGATGCGGGAGCGAGCTCCTACAATGAGCAGTTCTTC. It specifies CASSDAGASSYNEQFF.

The rearrangement links TRBV2 to TRBJ2-7; TRBD2 matches 10 bases. The CDR3 totals 14 residues. V trimming: 6 bases; J trimming: 6 bases; junction bases outside the gene matches: 8. Germline values: CDR1 SNHLY, CDR2 FYNNEI. This chain's CDR3 is CASREREGRFEQYF. The DNA of the CDR3 is TGTGCCAGCAGAGAGCGGGAGGGCCGGTTCGAGCAGTACTTC.

The chain combines TRBV6-2 or TRBV6-3 with TRBJ1-4; D is unclear. Trimming removed 4 bases from V and 5 bases from J, with 8 bases in between. Germline CDR1 reads MNHEY; CDR2 reads SVGEGT. This CDR3 is built from 13 residues. The CDR3 DNA follows: TGTGCCAGCAGTTTCAGTTGGAATGAAAAACTGTTTTTT. This translates into CASSFSWNEKLFF.

The chain recombines TRBV7-2 with TRBJ1-1, with D tentatively TRBD1 (6 bases). CDR3 length: 15 residues. V lost 4 bases to trimming and J lost 11 bases, with 23 bases between them. CDR1 is SGHTA and CDR2 is FQGNSA in the germline V gene. The CDR3 reads CASSSFIGTKERAFF. CDR3 DNA: TGTGCCAGCAGCTCGTTTATCGGGACAAAAGAAAGGGCTTTCTTT.

DNA of the CDR3: TGTGCCAGCAGCTCGCACCAGCGGGAGCAGTACTTC. This sequence encodes CASSSHQREQYF. The genes are TRBV11-3 and TRBJ2-7; tentative D call: TRBD2 (5 bases). The germline V gene has CDR1 SGHNT and CDR2 YENEEA. Trimming took off 4 bases at V and 7 bases at J, with 11 bases between the two ends. The CDR3 length is 12 residues.

The genes are TRBV18 and TRBJ1-2, with D maybe TRBD1 (6 bases). Trimming removed 3 bases at V and 8 bases at J, with 13 bases between. The CDR3 is 13 amino acids. The germline V gene has CDR1 KGHSH and CDR2 LQKENI. The CDR3 DNA is TGTGCCAGCTCACCGCAGGGGCAGGAGGGCTACACCTTC. It yields the protein CASSPQGQEGYTF.

This clone has just one count. The chain couples TRBV11-2 to TRBJ1-1; D may be TRBD1 (5 bases). This CDR3 has 14 residues. Germline V gene data show CDR1 as SGHAT and CDR2 as FQNNGV. The V gene lost 5 bases and the J gene lost 5 bases, with 15 bases spanning the gap. CDR3 loop: CASSVTVGGTEAFF. DNA of the CDR3: TGTGCCAGCAGCGTAACCGTGGGGGGGACTGAAGCTTTCTTT.

The chain has TRBV7-4 and TRBJ2-7; D is undetermined. Per germline, CDR1 SGHVT and CDR2 SQSDAQ. With 5 bases removed from V and 3 bases from J, the gap between germline ends came to 14 bases. CDR3 length: 14 residues. Here the CDR3 DNA reads TGTGCCAGCAGCCCCCCTAGGAGATACTACGAGCAGTACTTC. It codes for CASSPPRRYYEQYF. Together with reference TRBV7-4 and TRBJ2-7, the CDR3 gives the full variable domain: GAGVSQSPRYKVAKRGRDVALRCDSISGHVTLYWYRQTLGQGSEVLTYSQSDAQRDKSGRPSGRFSAERPERSVSTLKIQRTEQGDSAVYLCASSPPRRYYEQYFGPGTRLTVT.

The chain is built from TRBV5-8 and TRBJ1-3, with D possibly TRBD1 on 6 matching bases. The V end lost 2 bases, the J end lost 4 bases, and 13 bases lay between the germline ends. Germline V gene lookup returns CDR1 SGHTS and CDR2 YDEGEE. The CDR3 contains 15 residues. CDR3 region: CASSFGQGPGNTIYF. The CDR3 DNA follows: TGTGCCAGCAGCTTCGGCCAGGGGCCCGGAAACACCATATATTTT.

V and J are TRBV29-1 and TRBJ2-3; 13 nucleotides align to TRBD2. V shed 6 bases, J shed 2 bases, and the junction held 2 bases outside the gene matches. The germline CDR1 and CDR2 sequences are SQVTM and ANQGSEA. The CDR3 spans 14 residues. The CDR3 bases are TGCAGCGTGGGGACTAGCGGGAACACAGATACGCAGTATTTT. This gives the protein CSVGTSGNTDTQYF.

This sequence joins TRBV19 and TRBJ1-2; D is possibly TRBD1 (6 bases). V lost 2 bases and J 4 bases, leaving 8 bases between the germline ends. The CDR3 is 13 amino acids. CDR1 LNHDA and CDR2 SQIVND come from the germline V gene (reference sequence). CDR3 coding DNA: TGTGCCAGTAGTATACAGGGGATCTATGGCTACACCTTC. Protein product: CASSIQGIYGYTF.

V gene TRBV30 combines with J gene TRBJ1-6; perhaps TRBD1 as D (5 bases). The germline V gene has CDR1 GTSNPN and CDR2 SVGIG (reference sequence). V lost 2 bases to trimming and J lost 4 bases, with 12 bases between them. The CDR3 is made up of 15 amino acids. CDR3 in DNA: TGTGCCTGGAGTATGGGGGGGAGGTATAATTCACCCCTCCACTTT. It codes for CAWSMGGRYNSPLHF.